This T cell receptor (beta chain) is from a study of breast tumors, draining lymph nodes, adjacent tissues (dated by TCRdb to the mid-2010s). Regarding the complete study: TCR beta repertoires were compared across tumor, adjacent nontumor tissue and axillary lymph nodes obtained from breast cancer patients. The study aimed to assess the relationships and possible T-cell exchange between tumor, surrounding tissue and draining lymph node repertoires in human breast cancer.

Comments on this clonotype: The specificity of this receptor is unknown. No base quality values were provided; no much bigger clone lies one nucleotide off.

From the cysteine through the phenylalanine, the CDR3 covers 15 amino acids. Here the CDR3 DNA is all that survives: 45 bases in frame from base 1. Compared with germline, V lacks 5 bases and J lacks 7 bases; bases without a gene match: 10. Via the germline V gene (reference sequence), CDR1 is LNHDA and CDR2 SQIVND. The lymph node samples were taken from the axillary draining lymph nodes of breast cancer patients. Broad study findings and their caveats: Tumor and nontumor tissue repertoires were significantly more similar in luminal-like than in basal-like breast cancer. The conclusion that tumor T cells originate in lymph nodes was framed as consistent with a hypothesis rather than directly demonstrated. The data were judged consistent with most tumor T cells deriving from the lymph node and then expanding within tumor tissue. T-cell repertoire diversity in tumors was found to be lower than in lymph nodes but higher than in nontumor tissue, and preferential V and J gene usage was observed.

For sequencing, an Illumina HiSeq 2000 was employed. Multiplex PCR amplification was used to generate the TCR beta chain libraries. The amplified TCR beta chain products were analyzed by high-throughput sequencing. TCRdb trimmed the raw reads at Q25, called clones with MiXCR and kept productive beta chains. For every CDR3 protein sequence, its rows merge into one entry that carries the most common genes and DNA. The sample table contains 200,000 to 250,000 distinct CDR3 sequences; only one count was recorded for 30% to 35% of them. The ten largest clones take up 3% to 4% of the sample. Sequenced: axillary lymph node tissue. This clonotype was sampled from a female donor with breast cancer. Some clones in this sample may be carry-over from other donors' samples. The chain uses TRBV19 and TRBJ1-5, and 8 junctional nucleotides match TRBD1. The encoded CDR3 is CASSGTGGNEQPQHF. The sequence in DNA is TGTGCCAGTAGTGGGACAGGAGGAAATGAGCAGCCCCAGCATTTT.